These 15 T cell receptor beta chains share one sample of origin, sequenced in a study of shared clonotypes between healthy human individuals. The method was immunoSEQ multiplex PCR; TCRdb's version includes in-frame clones alone and lacks a portion of them. The sample carries approximately 1.4 million clones, around 98% recorded once. Input material: naive CD4+ T cells sorted from blood. As to subset: CD45RA+ positively selected. These receptors originate from a man aged 25-45 years in good health.

This chain connects TRBV7-8 to TRBJ1-5; D gene ambiguous. V was trimmed by 4 bases and J by 3 bases, leaving 7 bases between them. This CDR3 contains 13 residues. CDR1 and CDR2 from the germline V gene are SGHVS and FQNEAQ. The CDR3 nucleotides are TGTGCCAGCAGCTCAGCTTCCAATCAGCCCCAGCATTTT. It translates to CASSSASNQPQHF.

This clone was found a few times. The chain is built from TRBV18 and TRBJ1-2, with 9 bases matching TRBD1. The germline V gene encodes CDR1 KGHSH and CDR2 LQKENI. This CDR3 spans 14 amino acids. V was pared by 5 bases and J by 4 bases, with 5 bases of the junction left unmatched. This chain's CDR3 is CASSSGQGLYGYTF. CDR3 bases: TGTGCCAGCTCATCGGGACAGGGCCTCTATGGCTACACCTTC.

A word on this clone: The sample carries other DNA sequences with the same CDR3. V gene TRBV4-1 combines with J gene TRBJ2-7, with 10 bases that match TRBD1. Trimming cost V 2 bases and J 3 bases; bases outside gene matches: 1. This CDR3 has 14 amino acids. Germline V gene data show CDR1 as MGHRA and CDR2 as YSYEKL. For the CDR3, the DNA is TGCGCCAGCAGCCAAAGGACAGGGGGCTACGAGCAGTACTTC. Translating it yields CASSQRTGGYEQYF.

The chain uses TRBV10-3 and TRBJ2-2; 7 bases are shared with TRBD2. Germline CDR1 reads ENHRY; CDR2 reads SYGVKD. The CDR3 totals 14 residues. The trim removed 6 bases at V and 3 bases at J, leaving 4 bases unmatched. For the CDR3, the DNA is TGTGCCATCAGGGCTGGGGGGGACACCGGGGAGCTGTTTTTT. Protein product: CAIRAGGDTGELFF.

This chain uses TRBV6-5 with TRBJ2-7; the D gene is possibly TRBD2 (7 bases). The CDR3 spans 15 residues. Germline V gene lookup returns CDR1 MNHEY and CDR2 SVGAGI. The ends were cut back, 0 bases at V and 3 bases at J, with 12 bases in the middle. The CDR3, as DNA: TGTGCCAGCAGTTACTCGGCAGGGGAGGGCTACGAGCAGTACTTC. This gives the protein CASSYSAGEGYEQYF.

The table lists this clone with a count of one. The same CDR3 also results from other DNA sequences found in this sample. The chain employs TRBV5-4 and TRBJ2-3, with D unclear. CDR1 SGHNT and CDR2 YYREEE come from the germline V gene (reference sequence). The CDR3 loop spans 15 amino acids. V was shortened by 0 bases and J by 0 bases, with 8 bases between the two germline ends. The CDR3 nucleotides are TGTGCCAGCAGCTTGGCAGCGCCTAGCACAGATACGCAGTATTTT. It translates to CASSLAAPSTDTQYF. Using reference TRBV5-4 and TRBJ2-3 for the parts outside the CDR3, the full variable domain is ETGVTQSPTHLIKTRGQQVTLRCSSQSGHNTVSWYQQALGQGPQFIFQYYREEENGRGNFPPRFSGLQFPNYSSELNVNALELDDSALYLCASSLAAPSTDTQYFGPGTRLTVL.

The CDR3 region is CASSPRGGNTEAFF. CDR3 in DNA: TGTGCCAGCAGCCCCCGGGGGGGGAACACTGAAGCTTTCTTT. V usage is TRBV2 and J usage is TRBJ1-1; a possible D gene is TRBD1 (5 bases). Per the germline V gene, CDR1 is SNHLY and CDR2 is FYNNEI. CDR3 size: 14 residues. V was trimmed by 6 bases and J by 1 base, leaving 12 bases between them.

On this clone: Additional DNA sequences in this sample encode the identical CDR3. The chain employs TRBV5-1 and TRBJ2-1; 10 bases fit TRBD1. V dropped 4 bases and J dropped 3; count of bases not matched to a gene: 4. The CDR3 has 15 amino acids. Germline V gives CDR1 SGHRS, CDR2 YFSETQ. CDR3 residues: CASSPGTGVYNEQFF. CDR3 in DNA: TGCGCCAGCAGCCCTGGGACAGGGGTCTACAATGAGCAGTTCTTC.

The chain is built from TRBV11-2 and TRBJ2-3; 7 bases line up with TRBD1. The CDR3 has 15 amino acids. The V and J ends lost 6 bases and 0 bases, in that order; junction bases with no gene match: 6. CDR1 is SGHAT, CDR2 FQNNGV, per germline. The CDR3 is CASRTGVGSTDTQYF. The CDR3 region has the DNA TGTGCCAGCAGAACAGGGGTAGGGAGCACAGATACGCAGTATTTT.

This chain connects TRBV28 to TRBJ1-5, with a tentative D call TRBD1 (5 bases). V lost 2 bases and J 6 bases, leaving 17 bases between the germline ends. The V gene's germline CDR1 is MDHEN and CDR2 SYDVKM. CDR3 length equals 16 residues. CDR3 bases: TGTGCCAGCAGTTTACCCCTTCGACAGATGGGTCAGCCCCAGCATTTT. Its translation: CASSLPLRQMGQPQHF.

As regards this clone: One end of the junction varies from germline; a read error may be responsible. The J gene is TRBJ2-2, the V gene TRBV28, with D hard to call. The CDR3 is made up of 17 amino acids. The germline V gene has CDR1 MDHEN and CDR2 SYDVKM. The chain's CDR3 is CASSSLAFPLNAGELFF. The CDR3, as DNA: TGTGCCAGCAGCTCCTTGGCGTTCCCTCTGAACGCCGGGGAGCTGTTTTTT.

The rearrangement uses TRBV5-4 and TRBJ2-7; D unresolved. The germline V gene encodes CDR1 SGHNT and CDR2 YYREEE (reference sequence). Trimming left V 4 bases short and J 3 bases short, with 14 bases between. The CDR3 is 14 amino acids. CDR3 nucleotide sequence: TGTGCCAGCAGCCTTAGCTCAAACAACTACGAGCAGTACTTC. Translation gives CASSLSSNNYEQYF.

The chain employs TRBV7-6 and TRBJ2-5, with D maybe TRBD2 (5 bases). Germline V gene lookup returns CDR1 SGHVS and CDR2 FNYEAQ. CDR3 length: 14 amino acids. V lost 5 bases to trimming and J lost 5 bases, with 15 bases between them. CDR3 DNA: TGTGCCAGCAGCAAAGATGGTCCGGGGGAGACCCAGTACTTC. Amino acid sequence: CASSKDGPGETQYF.

This clone was seen a handful of times. The chain has TRBV18 and TRBJ2-7; tentatively, D is TRBD1 (6 bases). V shed 1 base and J shed 2 bases, with 9 bases lying between them. The CDR3 extends over 14 amino acids. Germline values: CDR1 KGHSH, CDR2 LQKENI. CDR3 sequence reads: CASSPRDTTYEQYF. CDR3 nucleotides: TGTGCCAGCTCACCACGGGACACTACCTACGAGCAGTACTTC.

This clone was observed once. The CDR3 DNA sequence: TGTGCCAGCAGCCTCTATCCCGGGACTAGGGAGAATAACTACGAGCAGTACTTC. Translated: CASSLYPGTRENNYEQYF. The chain uses TRBV7-6 and TRBJ2-7; 8 bases fit TRBD2. The trim removed 5 bases at V and 3 bases at J, leaving 18 bases unmatched. The CDR3 spans 18 residues. The V gene's germline CDR1 is SGHVS and CDR2 FNYEAQ. Filled out from reference TRBV7-6 and TRBJ2-7, the complete variable domain reads GAGVSQSPRYKVTKRGQDVALRCDPISGHVSLYWYRQALGQGPEFLTYFNYEAQQDKSGLPNDRFSAERPEGSISTLTIQRTEQRDSAMYRCASSLYPGTRENNYEQYFGPGTRLTVT.